The clone carrying this T cell receptor (beta chain) was counted only a few times. The antigen is undetermined. The data were obtained in a study of beta chain features in type 1 diabetes. What was sequenced were expressed TCRB transcripts, since all of the isolated RNA had been reverse transcribed. Produced via immunoSEQ multiplex PCR; TCRdb's table is partial and in-frame only. The sample yields under 450,000 clones, approximately 15% seen once. The CDR3 length is 14 residues. After removal of 6 bases from V and 5 bases from J, the junction contained 8 bases not matched to a gene. Germline loops: CDR1 MNHEY, CDR2 SVGAGI. In total, each donor contributed a single heparinised blood draw that averaged around 110 mL. Populations isolated by sorting all had purity greater than 95%. The study, taken as a whole, reports: Lower insertion and higher deletion counts appeared at VDJ junctions in type 1 diabetes patients. Among all four CD4+ subsets, Type 1 diabetes patients had TCRB CDR3s that were moderately but significantly shorter.

The clonotype comes from a man aged 30 to 45 in good health. Sample: naive CD4+ T cells from blood. The genes are TRBV6-5 and TRBJ1-2, with 8 bases lining up with TRBD1. CDR3 amino acids: CASSRTGRVYGYTF. CDR3 bases: TGTGCCAGCAGCCGGACAGGGAGAGTGTATGGCTACACCTTC.